This entry concerns a single TCR beta chain. Data came from immunoSEQ multiplex PCR; TCRdb stores just in-frame clones and leaves some out. The sample lists over 450,000 clones, about 88% occurring once. The sample belongs to a study of blood T cell repertoires in COVID-19. Germline V gene sequence: CDR1 GTSNPN, CDR2 SVGIG (reference sequence). With V trimmed by 5 bases and J by 6 bases, 12 bases remained unmatched. This CDR3 is 14 amino acids long. The specimen sequenced was peripheral blood. The TCR originated in a woman in her forties or fifties with COVID-19, enrolled during active disease. The V and J genes are TRBV30 and TRBJ2-7; 8 bases align to TRBD2. CDR3: CAWGGGLGILEQYF. CDR3 sequence (DNA): TGTGCCTGGGGAGGGGGACTAGGCATTCTCGAGCAGTACTTC.